This T cell receptor (beta chain) is from a study of T-cell memory formation after mild COVID-19. V was clipped by 1 base and J by 4 bases, with 6 bases between them. The CDR3 contains 13 residues. In regard to this clonotype: Antigen specificity is unknown.

Findings and caveats of the study: Contracting clones, day 15 to 85, had balanced CD4/CD8, and later expanders favored CD4+. Pre-infection memory harbored some responding clones, suggesting cross-reactive memory joined.

TCR alpha and TCR beta cDNA libraries carrying sample barcodes and UMIs were produced by 5'RACE using constant-segment primers. MiXCR, run by TCRdb on the 5' RACE reads, gives a single entry per CDR3 protein. Of more than 300,000 distinct CDR3 sequences in the sample, approximately 15% were seen once. This clonotype was sampled from a young man who had mild COVID-19 (a few samples of this study predate the infection). Cell type and time point are not known. The specimen was PBMCs or a T cell subset sorted from them (not recorded which). The chain uses TRBV12-3 or TRBV12-4 and TRBJ2-3; no clear D. CDR3 sequence reads: CASSLVRPDTQYF. In DNA, the CDR3 is TGTGCCAGCAGTTTAGTTCGCCCAGATACGCAGTATTTT.